One T cell receptor (beta chain) is described in this entry. There are a few counts of this clonotype. What antigen it recognizes has not been identified. Within one base of it there is no much larger clone, and no base qualities were kept. This sample is drawn from a study of T cells after yellow fever vaccination (dated by TCRdb to between 2017 and 2020). Background on the whole study: The SMART-Seq v4 Ultra Low Input RNA kit was used to prepare libraries from fractions with low cell numbers. Blood samples were taken at several timepoints before and after primary and secondary immunization, and bulk PBMC replicates and cell subsets were isolated. The cohort comprised two healthy male donors, one aged 18 to 29 and one aged 30 to 40 years. To track T-cell clones before and after primary and booster YFV17D yellow fever vaccination, bulk TCR alpha and beta repertoires were sequenced longitudinally. What the research found in general, with its limitations: Because only two donors were included in the study, the extent to which the findings can be generalized is limited. Compared with the primary T-cell response, the secondary T-cell response was weaker but faster, peaking on day 5 rather than day 15. A small fraction of clonotypes appeared in both the CD4 and CD8 compartments, likely as a result of convergent recombination. Because abundant contaminating clonotypes from the bulk population could be contained in FACS-sorted repertoires, computational filtering was required. After the booster, most clones that had expanded after primary vaccination were detected again (about 97% of CD4 and 88% of CD8), suggesting broad maintenance of memory.

Synthesis of TCR cDNA relied on 5'RACE template switching, a step that introduced a universal primer site along with unique molecular identifiers. Priming for cDNA synthesis came from both the TCR alpha and TCR beta constant segments. Libraries were amplified in two PCR steps, with sample barcodes and sequencing adapters added in the second step. Libraries were sequenced on Illumina HiSeq 2500 (2x100 bp) or NovaSeq (2x150 bp). In the paper's pipeline: MIGEC handled demultiplexing of reads and collapsing into UMI consensus sequences, while MiXCR performed V(D)J alignment. Vaccine-responding clonotypes were defined with edgeR using replicate PBMC samples, requiring FDR below 0.01 and a log2 fold change above 5 up to day 15. Bulk clonotypes were assigned CD4 or CD8 identity according to which sequenced CD4 or CD8 repertoire held them at higher abundance. TCRdb reprocessed the public reads (quality trimming at Q25 with fastp, clone calling with MiXCR) and kept in-frame beta chains. Entries that share a CDR3 protein sequence are merged under the most common genes and DNA. The authors' filters were not applied to this entry. Here the sample has 620,000 or so distinct CDR3 sequences; approximately 13% occur a single time. Approximately 15% of the sample is in the top ten clones.

The sample's treatment or condition, from its label and the paper: live attenuated yellow fever vaccine strain. At each blood-draw timepoint, two biological replicates of bulk PBMCs were obtained. PBMCs were isolated from peripheral blood using a standard Ficoll-Paque protocol. TriZol was used to extract RNA from bulk PBMCs, CD4 and CD8 fractions, and dextramer-positive and dextramer-negative fractions. Trimming takes 5 bases from V and 0 bases from J, and the germline ends sit 10 bases apart. CDR1 and CDR2 are drawn from the germline V gene: SGHTA, FQGNSA. The CDR3 goes from the cysteine to the phenylalanine over 15 residues. The sequence is cut down to CDR3 DNA, 45 bases in frame from base 1.

The clonotype comes from a man aged 30 to 39 who received the YFV17D yellow fever vaccine. The rearrangement joined TRBV7-2 to TRBJ2-2, with TRBD1 perhaps the D gene, on 5 matching bases. The specimen was PBMCs, collected on the day of the yellow fever booster vaccination. At the DNA level, the sequence is TGTGCCAGCAGCCTCCGCAGGGCGAACACCGGGGAGCTGTTTTTT. The encoded protein is CASSLRRANTGELFF.